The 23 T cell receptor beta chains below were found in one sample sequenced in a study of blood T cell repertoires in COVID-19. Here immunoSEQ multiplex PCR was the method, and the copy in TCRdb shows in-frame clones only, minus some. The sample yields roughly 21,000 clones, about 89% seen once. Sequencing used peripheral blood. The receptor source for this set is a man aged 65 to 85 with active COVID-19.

CDR3 sequence: CASSELGENTEAFF. The DNA of the CDR3 is TGTGCCAGCTCCGAACTCGGAGAAAACACTGAAGCTTTCTTT. The J gene is TRBJ1-1, the V gene TRBV18; D unresolved. Germline CDR1 is KGHSH and CDR2 is LQKENI. The CDR3 contains 14 residues. The V end lost 6 bases, the J end lost 2 bases, and 13 bases lay between the germline ends.

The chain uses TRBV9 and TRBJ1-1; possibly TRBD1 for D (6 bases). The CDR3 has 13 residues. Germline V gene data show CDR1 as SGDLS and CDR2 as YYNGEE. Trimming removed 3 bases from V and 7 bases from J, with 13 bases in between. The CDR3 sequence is CASSGLSGDEAFF. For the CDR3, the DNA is TGTGCCAGCAGCGGCCTTTCAGGGGATGAAGCTTTCTTT.

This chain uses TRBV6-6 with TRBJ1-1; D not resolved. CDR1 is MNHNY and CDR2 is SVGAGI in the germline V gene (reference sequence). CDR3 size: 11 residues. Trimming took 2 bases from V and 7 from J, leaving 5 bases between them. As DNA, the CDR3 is TGTGCCAGCAGTTACAGGAGTGAAGCTTTCTTT. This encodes CASSYRSEAFF.

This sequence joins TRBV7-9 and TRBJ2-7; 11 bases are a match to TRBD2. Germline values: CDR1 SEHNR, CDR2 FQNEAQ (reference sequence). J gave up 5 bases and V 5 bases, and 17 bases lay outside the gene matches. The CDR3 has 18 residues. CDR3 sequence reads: CASSPNPIAGGPRNEQYF. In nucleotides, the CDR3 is TGTGCCAGCAGCCCAAACCCCATAGCGGGAGGGCCTAGGAACGAGCAGTACTTC.

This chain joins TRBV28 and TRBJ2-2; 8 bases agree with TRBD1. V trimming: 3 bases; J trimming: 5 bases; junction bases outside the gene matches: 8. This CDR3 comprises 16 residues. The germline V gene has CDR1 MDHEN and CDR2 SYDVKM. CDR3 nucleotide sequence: TGTGCCAGCAGTTTGTTTCAGGGGGCGGGAACCGGGGAGCTGTTTTTT. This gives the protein CASSLFQGAGTGELFF. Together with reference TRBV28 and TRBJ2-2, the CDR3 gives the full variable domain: DVKVTQSSRYLVKRTGEKVFLECVQDMDHENMFWYRQDPGLGLRLIYFSYDVKMKEKGDIPEGYSVSREKKERFSLILESASTNQTSMYLCASSLFQGAGTGELFFGEGSRLTVL.

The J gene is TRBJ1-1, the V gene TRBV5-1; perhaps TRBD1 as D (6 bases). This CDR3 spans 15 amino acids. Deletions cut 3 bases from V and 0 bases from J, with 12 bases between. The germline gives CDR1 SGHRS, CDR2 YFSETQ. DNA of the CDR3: TGCGCCAGCAGCTCCTACAGGGACGTGAACACTGAAGCTTTCTTT. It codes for CASSSYRDVNTEAFF.

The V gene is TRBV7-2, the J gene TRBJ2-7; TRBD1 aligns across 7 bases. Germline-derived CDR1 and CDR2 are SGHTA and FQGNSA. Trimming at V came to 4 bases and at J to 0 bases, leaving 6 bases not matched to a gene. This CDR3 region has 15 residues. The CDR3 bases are TGTGCCAGCAGCTCGAGGGGGCTGAGCTCCTACGAGCAGTACTTC. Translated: CASSSRGLSSYEQYF.

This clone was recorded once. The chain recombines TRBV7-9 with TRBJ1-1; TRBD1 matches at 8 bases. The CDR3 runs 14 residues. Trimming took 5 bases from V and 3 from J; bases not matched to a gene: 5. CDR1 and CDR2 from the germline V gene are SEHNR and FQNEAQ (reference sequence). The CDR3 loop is CASSKQGGDTEAFF. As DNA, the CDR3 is TGTGCCAGCAGCAAACAGGGGGGGGACACTGAAGCTTTCTTT.

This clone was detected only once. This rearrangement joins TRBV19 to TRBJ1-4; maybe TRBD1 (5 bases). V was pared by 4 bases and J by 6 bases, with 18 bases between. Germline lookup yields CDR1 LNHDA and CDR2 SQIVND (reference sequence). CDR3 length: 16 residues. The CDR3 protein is CASSSDAGPPYEKLFF. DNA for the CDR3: TGTGCCAGTAGTAGTGACGCGGGACCGCCCTATGAAAAACTGTTTTTT.

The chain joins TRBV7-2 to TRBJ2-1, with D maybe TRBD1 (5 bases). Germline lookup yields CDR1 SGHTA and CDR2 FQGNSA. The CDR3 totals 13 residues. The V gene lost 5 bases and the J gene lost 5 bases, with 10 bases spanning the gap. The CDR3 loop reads CASSKGPDNEQFF. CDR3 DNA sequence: TGTGCCAGCAGCAAGGGGCCGGACAATGAGCAGTTCTTC.

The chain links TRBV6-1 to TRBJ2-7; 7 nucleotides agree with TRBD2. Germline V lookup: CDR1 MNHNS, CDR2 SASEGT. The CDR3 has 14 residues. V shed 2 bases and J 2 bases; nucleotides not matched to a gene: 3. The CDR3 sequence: CASSELAVTYEQYF. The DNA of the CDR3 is TGTGCCAGCAGTGAACTAGCGGTAACCTACGAGCAGTACTTC.

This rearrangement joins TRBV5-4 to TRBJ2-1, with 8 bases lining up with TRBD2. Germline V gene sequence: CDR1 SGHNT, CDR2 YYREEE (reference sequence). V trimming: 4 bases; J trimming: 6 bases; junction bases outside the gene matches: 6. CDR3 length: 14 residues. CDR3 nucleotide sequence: TGTGCCAGCAGCGGCGGGGGGCCTGTCAATGAGCAGTTCTTC. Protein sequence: CASSGGGPVNEQFF.

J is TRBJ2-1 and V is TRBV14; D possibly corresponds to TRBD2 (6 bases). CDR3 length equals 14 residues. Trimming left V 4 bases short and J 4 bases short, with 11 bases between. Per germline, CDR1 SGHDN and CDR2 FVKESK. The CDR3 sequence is CASSRGLTYNEQFF. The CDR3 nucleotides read TGTGCCAGCAGCCGGGGACTTACATACAATGAGCAGTTCTTC.

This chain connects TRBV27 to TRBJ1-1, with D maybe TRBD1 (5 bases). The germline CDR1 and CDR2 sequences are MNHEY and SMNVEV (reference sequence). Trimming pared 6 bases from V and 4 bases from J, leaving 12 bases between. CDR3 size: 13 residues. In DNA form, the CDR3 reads TGTGCCAGCAGCCTTTCAGGGTCCACTGAAGCTTTCTTT. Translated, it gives CASSLSGSTEAFF.

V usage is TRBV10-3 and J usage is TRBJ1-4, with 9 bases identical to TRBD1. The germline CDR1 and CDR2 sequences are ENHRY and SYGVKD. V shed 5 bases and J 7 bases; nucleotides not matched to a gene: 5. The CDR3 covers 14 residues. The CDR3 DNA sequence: TGTGCCATCAGTTGGGACAGGGATGCTGAAAAACTGTTTTTT. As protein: CAISWDRDAEKLFF.

In DNA form, the CDR3 reads TGTGCCAGCAGGATACCGGGACTAGTGAATGAGCAGTTCTTC. Translating gives CASRIPGLVNEQFF. The chain joins TRBV2 to TRBJ2-1; TRBD2 agrees at 8 bases. V dropped 6 bases and J dropped 7; count of bases not matched to a gene: 8. From germline, CDR1 is SNHLY and CDR2 FYNNEI. The CDR3 covers 14 residues.

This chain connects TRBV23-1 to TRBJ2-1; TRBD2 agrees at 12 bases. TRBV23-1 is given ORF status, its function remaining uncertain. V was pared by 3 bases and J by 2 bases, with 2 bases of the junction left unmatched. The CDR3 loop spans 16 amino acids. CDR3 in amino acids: CASSHSSGRAYNEQFF. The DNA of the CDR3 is TGCGCCAGCAGTCATTCTAGCGGGAGGGCCTACAATGAGCAGTTCTTC.

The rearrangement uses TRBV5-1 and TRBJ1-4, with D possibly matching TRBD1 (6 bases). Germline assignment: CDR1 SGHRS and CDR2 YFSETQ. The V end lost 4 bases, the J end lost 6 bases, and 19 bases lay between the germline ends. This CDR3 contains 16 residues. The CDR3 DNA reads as TGCGCCAGCAGCCTCCCTACAGGGCAGGCGGATGAAAAACTGTTTTTT. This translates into CASSLPTGQADEKLFF.

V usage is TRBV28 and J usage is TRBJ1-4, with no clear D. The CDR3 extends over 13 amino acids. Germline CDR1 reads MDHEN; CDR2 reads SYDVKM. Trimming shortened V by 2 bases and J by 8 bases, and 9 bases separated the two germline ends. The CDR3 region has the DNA TGTGCCAGCAGTTTACTACAGAGAGAAAAACTGTTTTTT. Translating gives CASSLLQREKLFF.

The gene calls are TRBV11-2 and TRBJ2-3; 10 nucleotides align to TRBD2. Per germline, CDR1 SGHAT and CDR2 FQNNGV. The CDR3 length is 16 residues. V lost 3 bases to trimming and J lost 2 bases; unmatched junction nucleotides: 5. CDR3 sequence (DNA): TGTGCCAGCAGCTTCGGACTAGCGGTGGCCACAGATACGCAGTATTTT. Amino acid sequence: CASSFGLAVATDTQYF. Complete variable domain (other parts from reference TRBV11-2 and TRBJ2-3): EAGVAQSPRYKIIEKRQSVAFWCNPISGHATLYWYQQILGQGPKLLIQFQNNGVVDDSQLPKDRFSAERLKGVDSTLKIQPAKLEDSAVYLCASSFGLAVATDTQYFGPGTRLTVL.

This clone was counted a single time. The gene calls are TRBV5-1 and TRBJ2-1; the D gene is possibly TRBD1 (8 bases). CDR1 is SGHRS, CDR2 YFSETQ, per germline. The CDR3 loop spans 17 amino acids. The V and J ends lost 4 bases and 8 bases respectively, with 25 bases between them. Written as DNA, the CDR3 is TGCGCCAGCAGCCGAGGAGACAGGGGAGGGGGCCAAGATGAGCAGTTCTTC. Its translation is CASSRGDRGGGQDEQFF.

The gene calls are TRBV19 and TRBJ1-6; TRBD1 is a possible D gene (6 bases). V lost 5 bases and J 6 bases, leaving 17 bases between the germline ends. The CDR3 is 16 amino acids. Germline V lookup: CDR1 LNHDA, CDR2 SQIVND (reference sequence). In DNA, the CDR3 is TGTGCCAGTAGTCCGACAGGACGTTCCGGTAATTCACCCCTCCACTTT. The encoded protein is CASSPTGRSGNSPLHF.

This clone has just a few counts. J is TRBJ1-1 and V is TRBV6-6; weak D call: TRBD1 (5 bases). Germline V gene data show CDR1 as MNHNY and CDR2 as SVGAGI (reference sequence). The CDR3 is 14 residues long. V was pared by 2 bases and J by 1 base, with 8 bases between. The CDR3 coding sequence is TGTGCCAGCAGTTACGGCGACAGGAACACTGAAGCTTTCTTT. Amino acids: CASSYGDRNTEAFF.